This TCR beta chain stems from a study of blood T cell repertoires in COVID-19. Researchers sorted participants into cohorts using their self-reported clinical history. The protocol was immunoSEQ multiplex PCR, while the TCRdb copy is restricted to in-frame clones and leaves out a portion. The sample comprises 200,000 to 250,000 clones, 83% of which are singletons, and 4.8% rests with the top ten. CDR3 size: 15 residues. V lost 7 bases and J lost 8; bases outside the gene matches: 9. CDR1 and CDR2 from the germline V gene are MDHEN and SYDVKM. This receptor was taken from a woman aged 45 to 65 who had been exposed to COVID-19. Sequencing input: PBMCs or T cells enriched from blood (not recorded which). J is TRBJ1-4 and V is TRBV28; the match to TRBD1 covers 11 bases. CDR3 bases: TGTGCCAGCACCCAGGGGGGACAGGGGGGAGAAAAACTGTTTTTT. This translates into CASTQGGQGGEKLFF.